The clone carrying this TCR beta chain showed up just a few times. Its antigen is as yet unknown. The data derive from a study of response to subunit inactivated influenza vaccine. Points from the study as a whole: Every seasonal influenza vaccination brings in few new T cells, the authors suggested.

Germline loops: CDR1 ENHRY, CDR2 SYGVKD. This CDR3 is 14 amino acids long. Trimming removed 3 bases from V and 0 bases from J, with 8 bases in between. Via MiXCR, TCRdb re-called the RT-PCR reads, giving one row per CDR3 protein. The repertoire holds 530,000 or so distinct CDR3 sequences, with about 12% as singletons. This material consisted of PBMCs from blood, taken on the day of vaccination. The clonotype originates from a man in his fifties or sixties who received an inactivated influenza vaccine. The chain employs TRBV10-3 and TRBJ1-1, with D possibly TRBD1 on 5 matching bases. CDR3: CAISDLGVNTEAFF. The CDR3, as DNA: TGTGCCATCAGTGATTTGGGGGTGAACACTGAAGCTTTCTTT.